This T cell receptor (beta chain) was identified in a study of CD8 T cells in cerebrospinal fluid in Alzheimer's disease. About the study: Two single-cell methods, plate-based nested PCR and droplet-based sequencing, assessed CSF clonal expansion.

Participants were all in good physical condition and free of acute infection. 10X single-cell V(D)J and 5' gene-expression libraries profiled CSF cells. From the 10x single-cell sequencing reads, TCRdb lists one entry per CDR3 protein and no DNA. The sample yields 1,300 to 1,500 distinct CDR3 sequences, of which the top ten take up roughly 9.7%. Regarding the study as a whole: Patients with mild cognitive impairment or Alzheimer's disease had a larger top CSF clone percentage than controls.

Germline V gene sequence: CDR1 LNHDA, CDR2 SQIVND (reference sequence). This CDR3 comprises 17 residues. A word on this clonotype: Its antigen is undetermined.

V gene TRBV19 combines with J gene TRBJ1-2; TCRdb reports TRBD1, a call that lacks DNA to check it against. The receptor was isolated from a human donor with mild cognitive impairment. Sequenced: cerebrospinal fluid. CDR3 sequence reads: CASSASDRDRDVYGYTF.